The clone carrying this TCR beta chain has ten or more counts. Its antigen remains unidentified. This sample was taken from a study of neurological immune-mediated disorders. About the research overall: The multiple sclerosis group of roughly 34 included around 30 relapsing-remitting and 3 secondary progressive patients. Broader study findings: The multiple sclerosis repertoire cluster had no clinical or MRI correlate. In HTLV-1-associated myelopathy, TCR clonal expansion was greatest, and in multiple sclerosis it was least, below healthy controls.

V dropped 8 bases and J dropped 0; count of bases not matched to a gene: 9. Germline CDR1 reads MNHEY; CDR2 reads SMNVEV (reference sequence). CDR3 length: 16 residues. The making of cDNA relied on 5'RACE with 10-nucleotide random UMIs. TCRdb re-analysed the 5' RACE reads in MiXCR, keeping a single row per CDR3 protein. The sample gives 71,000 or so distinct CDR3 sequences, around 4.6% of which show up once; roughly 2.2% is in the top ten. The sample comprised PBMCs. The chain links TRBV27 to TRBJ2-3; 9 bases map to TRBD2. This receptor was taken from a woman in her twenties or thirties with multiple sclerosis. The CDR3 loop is CASGLAGGHSTDTQYF. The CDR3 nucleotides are TGTGCCAGCGGGTTGGCGGGGGGGCACAGCACAGATACGCAGTATTTT.